This T cell receptor (beta chain) was captured in a study of blood T cell repertoires in COVID-19. Study background: Both acute and convalescent COVID-19 samples were obtained from the United States, Italy and Spain. PBMCs, B-cell-depleted T cells, or T cells provided the cDNA or gDNA that made up the material.

The V gene lost 5 bases and the J gene lost 4 bases, with 16 bases spanning the gap. The CDR3 has 15 residues. Germline CDR1 reads MNHEY; CDR2 reads SMNVEV (reference sequence). Original handling: From reference gene primer amplification, estimates of nucleated cell counts were derived. Produced via immunoSEQ multiplex PCR; TCRdb's table is partial and in-frame only. D and trimming were read from the DNA, whereas the V and J calls and clone size are those reported in that table. This sample has some 76,000 clones, with over 75% found just once. This chain joins TRBV27 and TRBJ2-3, with D maybe TRBD2 (5 bases). Source material: peripheral blood. The TCR comes from a woman aged 18-29 years with acute or convalescent COVID-19. The CDR3 nucleotides are TGTGCCAGCAGTGACTCCCGGGATATATCAGATACGCAGTATTTT. Encoded protein: CASSDSRDISDTQYF.